Presented here are 3 T cell receptor beta chains from one specimen sequenced in a study of blood T cell repertoires in COVID-19. Sequencing used immunoSEQ multiplex PCR; TCRdb keeps in-frame clones, though not all of them. The sample lists roughly 400,000 clones; 90% were seen once. Input material: PBMCs or T cells enriched from blood (not recorded which). Receptor source: a man between 18 and 35 years old who had recovered from COVID-19.

The genes are TRBV2 and TRBJ1-1, with D hard to call. V was pared by 4 bases and J by 10 bases, with 13 bases between. This CDR3 is 12 amino acids long. The germline CDR1 and CDR2 sequences are SNHLY and FYNNEI. CDR3 in DNA: TGTGCCAGCAGTGTTAGATTTAGCGGAGCTTTCTTT. Translation: CASSVRFSGAFF.

This chain connects TRBV7-3 to TRBJ2-7; 9 bases fit TRBD1. From germline, CDR1 is SGHTA and CDR2 FQGTGA. The CDR3 runs 15 residues. V was pared by 4 bases and J by 1 base, with 5 bases of the junction left unmatched. CDR3 in DNA: TGTGCCAGCAGCTCGTCGGGACAGGGATCCTACGAGCAGTACTTC. Protein sequence: CASSSSGQGSYEQYF.

The rearrangement uses TRBV3-1 (or the pseudogene TRBV3-2) and TRBJ2-2; maybe TRBD1 (6 bases). V was shortened by 5 bases and J by 0 bases, with 13 bases between the two germline ends. CDR1 and CDR2 (germline): LGHDT, YNNKEL (reference sequence). The CDR3 extends over 16 amino acids. Written as DNA, the CDR3 is TGTGCCAGCAGCGCCCACAGGGTGACGAACACCGGGGAGCTGTTTTTT. Translated, it gives CASSAHRVTNTGELFF.